These 31 T cell receptor beta chains were sequenced from one sample in a study of long-term antiretroviral therapy in people with HIV. The assay used was immunoSEQ (version v3.0), run at survey level. The table came from immunoSEQ multiplex PCR; TCRdb's copy has only in-frame clones and leaves some out. The table includes 30,000 to 50,000 clones, about nine tenths detected once. Sequencing was performed on unsorted PBMCs, taken 1.2 years after starting antiretroviral therapy. These receptor sequences come from a woman aged 45-60 years with HIV.

The CDR3 DNA is TGCAGCGTCCCCCGGTCGGATACAGATACGCAGTATTTT. This gives the protein CSVPRSDTDTQYF. The rearrangement links TRBV29-1 to TRBJ2-3; D uncertain. CDR1 is SQVTM, CDR2 ANQGSEA, per germline. The CDR3 is made up of 13 amino acids. The V end was cut by 6 bases, the J end by 3 bases, with 13 bases between.

As DNA, the CDR3 is TGTGCCAGCTTTGACTCTGGAAACACCATATATTTT. Its protein product is CASFDSGNTIYF. The genes are TRBV18 and TRBJ1-3, with unresolved D. CDR1 and CDR2 (germline): KGHSH, LQKENI. The CDR3 length is 12 residues. V was shortened by 7 bases and J by 0 bases, with 4 bases between the two germline ends.

This clone was recorded only once. The gene calls are TRBV7-2 and TRBJ1-2; tentatively, D is TRBD1 (6 bases). Trimming removed 2 bases at V and 5 bases at J, with 9 bases between. The CDR3 is 13 amino acids. From germline, CDR1 is SGHTA and CDR2 FQGNSA. CDR3 DNA: TGTGCCAGCAGCTTAAACAGGGTGTATGGCTACACCTTC. Translation: CASSLNRVYGYTF.

This clone was seen a handful of times. The gene calls are TRBV7-8 and TRBJ1-5, with D uncertain. There are 15 residues in the CDR3. Trimming removed 5 bases from V and 5 bases from J, with 16 bases in between. Germline assignment: CDR1 SGHVS and CDR2 FQNEAQ. The CDR3 bases are TGTGCCAGCAGCGGAGGACCGTTACGCGATCAGCCCCAGCATTTT. This sequence encodes CASSGGPLRDQPQHF.

The chain carries TRBV9 and TRBJ2-5; 8 bases are shared with TRBD1. Germline values: CDR1 SGDLS, CDR2 YYNGEE. The CDR3 totals 14 residues. V dropped 0 bases and J dropped 2; count of bases not matched to a gene: 0. The CDR3 here is CASSVGDRQETQYF. The CDR3 nucleotides are TGTGCCAGCAGCGTAGGGGACAGGCAAGAGACCCAGTACTTC.

The chain carries TRBV12-5 and TRBJ2-5, with a tentative D call TRBD2 (5 bases). Trimming stripped 3 bases from V and 5 bases from J, with 13 bases between. The germline CDR1 and CDR2 sequences are LGHNT and FRNRAP. This CDR3 has 14 amino acids. CDR3 coding DNA: TGTGCTAGTGGTTTCACGTCGGAGGTGGAGACCCAGTACTTC. It translates to CASGFTSEVETQYF.

This clone was seen once. The chain has TRBV5-4 and TRBJ2-5; 7 bases agree with TRBD1. The ends lost 4 bases at V and 5 bases at J; junction bases unmatched: 5. Germline lookup yields CDR1 SGHNT and CDR2 YYREEE (reference sequence). CDR3 length: 13 residues. The DNA for the CDR3 is TGTGCCAGCAGCCCTGGGACAGTGGAGACCCAGTACTTC. Protein sequence: CASSPGTVETQYF. Variable domain in full (rest from reference TRBV5-4 and TRBJ2-5): ETGVTQSPTHLIKTRGQQVTLRCSSQSGHNTVSWYQQALGQGPQFIFQYYREEENGRGNFPPRFSGLQFPNYSSELNVNALELDDSALYLCASSPGTVETQYFGPGTRLLVL.

J is TRBJ1-2 and V is TRBV5-4; 10 bases are a match to TRBD1. The CDR3 length is 15 residues. Germline loops: CDR1 SGHNT, CDR2 YYREEE (reference sequence). The V segment lost 4 bases and the J segment 1 base; nucleotides outside the gene matches: 4. The CDR3 DNA reads TGTGCCAGCAGCCCCCGGACAGGGGGTAACTATGGCTACACCTTC. Its translation: CASSPRTGGNYGYTF.

This sequence joins TRBV5-5 and TRBJ2-7, with D possibly TRBD2 on 6 matching bases. The CDR3 has 14 residues. V lost 0 bases to trimming and J lost 2 bases, with 9 bases between them. In germline, CDR1 is SGHKS, CDR2 YYEKEE (reference sequence). The chain's CDR3 is CASSLAGGAYEQYF. CDR3 nucleotide sequence: TGTGCCAGCAGCTTGGCAGGAGGGGCCTACGAGCAGTACTTC.

As DNA, the CDR3 is TGTGCCAGCAGCGCTCGACCGATTTCCGGAGATACGCAGTATTTT. It specifies CASSARPISGDTQYF. The chain links TRBV9 to TRBJ2-3; D is unresolved. Trimming shortened V by 3 bases and J by 5 bases, and 16 bases separated the two germline ends. The V gene's germline CDR1 is SGDLS and CDR2 YYNGEE. The CDR3 has 15 amino acids. Full variable domain (missing parts from reference TRBV9 and TRBJ2-3): DSGVTQTPKHLITATGQRVTLRCSPRSGDLSVYWYQQSLDQGLQFLIQYYNGEERAKGNILERFSAQQFPDLHSELNLSSLELGDSALYFCASSARPISGDTQYFGPGTRLTVL.

The V call is TRBV7-2, the J call TRBJ2-3; D possibly corresponds to TRBD2 (5 bases). The CDR3 contains 13 residues. V lost 8 bases and J lost 0, with 9 bases in between. In germline, CDR1 is SGHTA, CDR2 FQGNSA. The CDR3 coding sequence is TGTGCCAGCTCTTGGACTAGCACAGATACGCAGTATTTT. Amino acid sequence: CASSWTSTDTQYF.

The chain is built from TRBV13 and TRBJ2-2; TRBD1 matches 8 bases. Unmatched junction bases numbered 9, after V lost 5 bases and J lost 4 bases. The CDR3 covers 16 residues. Per germline, CDR1 PRHDT and CDR2 FYEKMQ (reference sequence). The DNA of the CDR3 is TGTGCCAGCAGCCCACCCCGGGACAGGAGCACCGGGGAGCTGTTTTTT. Its translation is CASSPPRDRSTGELFF.

This clone has a handful of counts. The chain couples TRBV6-5 to TRBJ1-2; D uncertain. The V end was cut by 5 bases, the J end by 4 bases, with 8 bases between. From germline, CDR1 is MNHEY and CDR2 SVGAGI. CDR3 length: 12 amino acids. CDR3 in DNA: TGTGCCAGCAGTACCGAGACCTATGGCTACACCTTC. It encodes CASSTETYGYTF.

As to this clone: One end of the junction does not line up with germline, which may come from a read error. The genes are TRBV11-2 and TRBJ2-1; TRBD1 is a possible D gene (6 bases). Germline assignment: CDR1 SGHAT and CDR2 FQNNGV. CDR3 length: 14 residues. The CDR3 coding sequence is TGTGCCAGCAGCCTAGAGAGGGGGAACAATGAGCAGTTCTTC. Translating it yields CASSLERGNNEQFF. The whole variable domain, filled in from reference TRBV11-2 and TRBJ2-1, reads EAGVAQSPRYKIIEKRQSVAFWCNPISGHATLYWYQQILGQGPKLLIQFQNNGVVDDSQLPKDRFSAERLKGVDSTLKIQPAKLEDSAVYLCASSLERGNNEQFFGPGTRLTVL.

This clone was picked up a small number of times. The chain couples TRBV5-4 to TRBJ1-6; D is uncertain. CDR1 is SGHNT and CDR2 is YYREEE in the germline V gene (reference sequence). V was clipped by 2 bases and J by 7 bases, with 10 bases between them. This CDR3 contains 14 residues. The DNA for the CDR3 is TGTGCCAGCAGCTTTGACCGGCTAAATTCACCCCTCCACTTT. It codes for CASSFDRLNSPLHF.

The chain links TRBV5-4 to TRBJ2-1, with 7 bases matching TRBD2. The CDR3 has 13 residues. J gave up 9 bases and V 4 bases, and 7 bases lay outside the gene matches. Germline CDR1 SGHNT, CDR2 YYREEE (reference sequence). CDR3 loop: CASSTTSMGEQFF. CDR3 nucleotides: TGTGCCAGCAGCACGACTAGCATGGGTGAGCAGTTCTTC.

The gene calls are TRBV30 and TRBJ1-1, with D uncertain. V gave up 1 base and J gave up 4 bases, with 19 bases separating them. The V gene's germline CDR1 is GTSNPN and CDR2 SVGIG (reference sequence). There are 16 residues in the CDR3. The CDR3 region has the DNA TGTGCCTGGAGTGACCGGGCCCTTCGCTCCGGCACTGAAGCTTTCTTT. Protein sequence: CAWSDRALRSGTEAFF.

The rearrangement links TRBV9 to TRBJ2-3; D assignment may be TRBD1 or TRBD2 (6 bases each). The germline V gene encodes CDR1 SGDLS and CDR2 YYNGEE. This CDR3 contains 18 residues. V was trimmed by 0 bases and J by 0 bases, leaving 17 bases between them. This CDR3 is CASSVVGGLMSSTDTQYF. In nucleotides, the CDR3 is TGTGCCAGCAGCGTAGTAGGGGGACTTATGTCTAGCACAGATACGCAGTATTTT.

V is TRBV7-9 and J is TRBJ1-1; 7 bases match TRBD1. CDR3 length: 19 amino acids. Germline CDR1 reads SEHNR; CDR2 reads FQNEAQ (reference sequence). V was clipped by 1 base and J by 1 base; unmatched bases: 15. The CDR3 protein is CASSLVGDSRYHSNTEAFF. The CDR3 DNA reads as TGTGCCAGCAGCTTAGTCGGGGACAGCCGATATCACTCGAACACTGAAGCTTTCTTT.

The chain couples TRBV9 to TRBJ2-3; 12 bases agree with TRBD2. The V and J ends lost 4 bases and 1 base, in that order; junction bases with no gene match: 7. The CDR3 runs 17 residues. Per germline, CDR1 SGDLS and CDR2 YYNGEE. The CDR3 reads CASSSRTSGAGTDTQYF. For the CDR3, the DNA is TGTGCCAGCAGCTCCCGGACTAGCGGGGCAGGCACAGATACGCAGTATTTT.

V and J are TRBV6-9 and TRBJ1-2, with D tentatively TRBD1 (5 bases). Trimming shortened V by 9 bases and J by 2 bases, and 13 bases separated the two germline ends. The germline V gene encodes CDR1 MNHGY and CDR2 SVAAGI. The CDR3 is 13 amino acids. The CDR3 bases are TGTGCCAGGCCGACAGATACCAACTATGGCTACACCTTC. Its protein product is CARPTDTNYGYTF.

This chain links TRBV10-1 with TRBJ2-3; 9 nucleotides align to TRBD1. Per the germline V gene, CDR1 is WNHNN and CDR2 is SYGVQD (reference sequence). The V segment lost 1 base and the J segment 0 bases; nucleotides outside the gene matches: 2. This CDR3 comprises 16 residues. CDR3 amino acids: CASSEWDRASTDTQYF. The CDR3 DNA reads as TGCGCCAGCAGTGAGTGGGACAGGGCTAGCACAGATACGCAGTATTTT.

The chain joins TRBV4-1 to TRBJ2-1; 9 positions match TRBD2. The CDR3 is 16 residues long. The V segment lost 1 base and the J segment 10 bases; nucleotides outside the gene matches: 11. CDR1 is MGHRA and CDR2 is YSYEKL in the germline V gene. DNA for the CDR3: TGCGCCAGCAGCCAAGTAGATATGGGACTAGCAAGGGAGCAGTTCTTC. Amino acid sequence: CASSQVDMGLAREQFF.

The chain uses TRBV29-1 and TRBJ2-3, with TRBD1 identical over 7 bases. CDR3 length: 16 residues. Germline CDR1 is SQVTM and CDR2 is ANQGSEA. The V gene end was trimmed by 6 bases and the J gene end by 2 bases; junction bases not matched to a gene: 14. In DNA, the CDR3 is TGCAGCGTGAAAATGGGACAGCCGGGCGACACAGATACGCAGTATTTT. This translates into CSVKMGQPGDTDTQYF.

This clone was detected once. This chain connects TRBV2 to TRBJ2-5; 8 bases map to TRBD1. Germline values: CDR1 SNHLY, CDR2 FYNNEI. The ends lost 8 bases at V and 1 base at J; junction bases unmatched: 6. This CDR3 comprises 14 residues. Here the CDR3 reads CASRYRGSQETQYF. CDR3 coding DNA: TGTGCCAGCCGGTACAGGGGGTCCCAAGAGACCCAGTACTTC.

V gene TRBV4-1 combines with J gene TRBJ1-4; no reliable D call. Germline CDR1 and CDR2: MGHRA and YSYEKL. V was trimmed by 3 bases and J by 11 bases, leaving 13 bases between them. The CDR3 is made up of 13 amino acids. This CDR3 is CASSHLGGWKLFF. The CDR3 region has the DNA TGCGCCAGCAGCCACCTAGGAGGGTGGAAACTGTTTTTT.

This chain uses TRBV19 with TRBJ1-3; D may be TRBD1 (6 bases). Germline V CDR1 and CDR2: LNHDA, SQIVND (reference sequence). The CDR3 is made up of 15 amino acids. Trimming took off 3 bases at V and 0 bases at J, with 9 bases between the two ends. The CDR3 sequence: CASSMQGHSGNTIYF. CDR3 in DNA: TGTGCCAGTAGTATGCAGGGACACTCTGGAAACACCATATATTTT.

CDR3 nucleotides: TGCGCCAGCAGCTTAGGAGGGACCGGGGATGAGCAGTTCTTC. It specifies CASSLGGTGDEQFF. V is TRBV5-1 and J is TRBJ2-1; TRBD2 might be the D (6 bases). The V and J ends lost 2 bases and 8 bases respectively, with 14 bases between them. The CDR3 covers 14 residues. CDR1 and CDR2 from the germline V gene are SGHRS and YFSETQ. Supplemented by reference TRBV5-1 and TRBJ2-1, the full variable domain reads KAGVTQTPRYLIKTRGQQVTLSCSPISGHRSVSWYQQTPGQGLQFLFEYFSETQRNKGNFPGRFSGRQFSNSRSEMNVSTLELGDSALYLCASSLGGTGDEQFFGPGTRLTVL.

The chain employs TRBV2 and TRBJ2-7; 10 bases match TRBD1. The CDR3 spans 15 residues. V shed 5 bases and J 4 bases; nucleotides not matched to a gene: 8. Germline assignment: CDR1 SNHLY and CDR2 FYNNEI. The CDR3 DNA reads as TGTGCCAGCAGTTTGGACAGGGGGAAGTTTTACGAGCAGTACTTC. This translates into CASSLDRGKFYEQYF.

This chain uses TRBV5-1 with TRBJ2-7; weak D call: TRBD1 (6 bases). Trimming removed 3 bases at V and 1 base at J, with 11 bases between. The CDR3 covers 14 residues. The germline gives CDR1 SGHRS, CDR2 YFSETQ. CDR3 in amino acids: CASSSGQRSYEQYF. The CDR3, as DNA: TGCGCCAGCAGCTCAGGACAGCGTTCCTACGAGCAGTACTTC.

The rearrangement links TRBV11-2 to TRBJ1-1, with D uncertain. The CDR3 is made up of 11 amino acids. Trimming left V 4 bases short and J 11 bases short, with 11 bases between. Germline CDR1 is SGHAT and CDR2 is FQNNGV. The CDR3 loop reads CASSSGVYAFF. The CDR3 DNA sequence: TGTGCCAGCAGCTCTGGGGTGTACGCTTTCTTT.